These T cell receptor beta chains were read from a single sample in a study of Graves' ophthalmopathy and Graves' hyperthyroidism. A single record per CDR3 protein comes from TCRdb applying MiXCR to the multiplex PCR reads. The sample carries 650,000 to 900,000 distinct CDR3 sequences, 35% to 50% recorded once. Sequencing was performed on peripheral blood. All receptors derive from an adult man with Graves' ophthalmopathy. Each CDR3 is given with its conserved first and last residue. The order of the fields is CDR3 protein, CDR3 DNA, clone size, J gene, V gene, D gene. D genes are given only for firm matches. Clone sizes are given selectively: once, few, many, or a class where the clone is expanded.

CSARVSDRIYGYTF | TGCAGTGCTAGAGTGTCCGACAGGATCTATGGCTACACCTTC | - | TRBJ1-2 | TRBV20-1 | -
CASSSGPEGSPLHF | TGTGCCAGCAGTTCCGGGCCGGAGGGGTCACCCCTCCACTTT | many | TRBJ1-6 | TRBV12-3/TRBV12-4 | -
CASNPSRVVGNTIYF | TGTGCCAGCAATCCCTCCCGGGTCGTCGGAAACACCATATATTTT | - | TRBJ1-3 | TRBV7-9 | -
CASSPYPPPGGHGYTF | TGTGCCAGCAGCCCCTATCCCCCCCCGGGGGGGCATGGCTACACCTTC | - | TRBJ1-2 | TRBV7-3 | -
CASSQSLRISGNQPQHF | TGCGCCAGCAGCCAGAGCCTTAGGATCAGTGGCAATCAGCCCCAGCATTTT | few | TRBJ1-5 | TRBV11-2 | -
CSASPSVPAGELFF | TGCAGTGCTAGTCCTAGCGTCCCGGCCGGGGAGCTGTTTTTT | few | TRBJ2-2 | TRBV20-1 | -
CASSQGGAFNQPQHF | TGTGCCAGCAGCCAGGGGGGGGCTTTCAATCAGCCCCAGCATTTT | few | TRBJ1-5 | TRBV4-2 | -
CASSMMGLNNSPLHF | TGTGCCAGTAGTATGATGGGGCTCAATAATTCACCCCTCCACTTT | - | TRBJ1-6 | TRBV19 | -
CASSFFLAGNTEAFF | TGTGCCAGCAGTTTTTTCCTCGCGGGGAACACTGAAGCTTTCTTT | few | TRBJ1-1 | TRBV11-2 | -
CASSLEGVWTEAFF | TGTGCCAGCAGCTTGGAAGGGGTTTGGACTGAAGCTTTCTTT | few | TRBJ1-1 | TRBV5-6 | -
CASRVAGLNTGELFF | TGCGCCAGCAGAGTAGCGGGACTGAACACCGGGGAGCTGTTTTTT | - | TRBJ2-2 | TRBV10-2 | TRBD2